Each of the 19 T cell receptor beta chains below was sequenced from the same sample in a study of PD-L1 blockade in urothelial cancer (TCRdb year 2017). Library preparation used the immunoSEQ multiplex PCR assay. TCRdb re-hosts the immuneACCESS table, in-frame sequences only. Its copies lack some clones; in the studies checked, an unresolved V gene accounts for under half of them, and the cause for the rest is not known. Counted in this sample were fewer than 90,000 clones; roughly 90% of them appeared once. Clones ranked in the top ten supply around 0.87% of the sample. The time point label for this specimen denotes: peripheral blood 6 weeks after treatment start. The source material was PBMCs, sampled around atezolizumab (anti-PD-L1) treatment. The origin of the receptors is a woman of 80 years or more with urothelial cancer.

The CDR3 sequence is CASSTTTGGSGELFF. The CDR3 DNA sequence: TGTGCCAGCAGCACTACTACAGGGGGTTCGGGGGAGCTGTTTTTT. The rearrangement joins TRBV9 to TRBJ2-2; 8 bases fit TRBD1. The CDR3 runs to 15 residues. Losses at the gene ends were 4 bases for V and 8 bases for J; bases not matched to a gene: 10. Germline CDR1 and CDR2: SGDLS and YYNGEE.

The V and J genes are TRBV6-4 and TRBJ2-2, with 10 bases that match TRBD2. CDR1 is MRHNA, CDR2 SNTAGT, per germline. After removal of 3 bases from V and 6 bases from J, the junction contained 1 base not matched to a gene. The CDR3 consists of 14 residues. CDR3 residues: CASSELAGAGELFF. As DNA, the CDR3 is TGTGCCAGCAGTGAGCTAGCGGGAGCCGGGGAGCTGTTTTTT.

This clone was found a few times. The DNA for the CDR3 is TGTGCCAGCAGAGGGGGACAGCTGAACACTGAAGCTTTCTTT. Protein product: CASRGGQLNTEAFF. The J gene is TRBJ1-1, the V gene TRBV27, with TRBD1 identical over 7 bases. This CDR3 has 14 amino acids. Per the germline V gene, CDR1 is MNHEY and CDR2 is SMNVEV (reference sequence). The V segment lost 6 bases and the J segment 0 bases; nucleotides outside the gene matches: 4.

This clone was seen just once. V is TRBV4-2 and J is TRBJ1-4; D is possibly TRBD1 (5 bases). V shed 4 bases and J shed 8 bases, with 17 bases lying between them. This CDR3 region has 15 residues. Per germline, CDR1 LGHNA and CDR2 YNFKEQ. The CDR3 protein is CASSPQAGVGEKLFF. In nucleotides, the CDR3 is TGTGCCAGCAGCCCGCAGGCGGGGGTCGGCGAAAAACTGTTTTTT.

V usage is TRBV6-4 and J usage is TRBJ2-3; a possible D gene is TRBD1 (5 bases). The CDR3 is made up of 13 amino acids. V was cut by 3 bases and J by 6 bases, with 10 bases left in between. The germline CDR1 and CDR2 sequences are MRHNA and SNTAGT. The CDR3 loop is CASSESGIDTQYF. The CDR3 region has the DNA TGTGCCAGCAGTGAGTCAGGGATTGATACGCAGTATTTT.

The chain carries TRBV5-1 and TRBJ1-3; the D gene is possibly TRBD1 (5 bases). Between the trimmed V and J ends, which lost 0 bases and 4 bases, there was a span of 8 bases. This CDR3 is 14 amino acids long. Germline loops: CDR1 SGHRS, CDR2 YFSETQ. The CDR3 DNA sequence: TGCGCCAGCAGCTTGGCAGGGAGGGGAAACACCATATATTTT. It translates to CASSLAGRGNTIYF.

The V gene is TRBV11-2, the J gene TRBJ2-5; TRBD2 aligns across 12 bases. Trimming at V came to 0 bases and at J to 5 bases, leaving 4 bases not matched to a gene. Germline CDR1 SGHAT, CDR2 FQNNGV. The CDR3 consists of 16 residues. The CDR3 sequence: CASSLELAGGLETQYF. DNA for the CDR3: TGTGCCAGCAGCTTAGAGCTAGCGGGAGGGCTGGAGACCCAGTACTTC.

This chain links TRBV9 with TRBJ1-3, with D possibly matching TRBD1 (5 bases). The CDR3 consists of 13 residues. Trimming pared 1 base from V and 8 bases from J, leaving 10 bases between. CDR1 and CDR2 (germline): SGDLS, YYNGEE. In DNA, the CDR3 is TGTGCCAGCAGCGTAAGAGGGACTGACACCATATATTTT. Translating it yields CASSVRGTDTIYF.

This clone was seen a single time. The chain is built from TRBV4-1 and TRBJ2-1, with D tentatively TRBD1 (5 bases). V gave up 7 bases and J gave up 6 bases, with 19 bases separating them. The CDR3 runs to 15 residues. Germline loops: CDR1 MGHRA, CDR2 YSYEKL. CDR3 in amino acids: CASTSQQVYGNEQFF. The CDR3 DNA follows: TGCGCCAGCACCTCACAACAGGTCTATGGCAATGAGCAGTTCTTC.

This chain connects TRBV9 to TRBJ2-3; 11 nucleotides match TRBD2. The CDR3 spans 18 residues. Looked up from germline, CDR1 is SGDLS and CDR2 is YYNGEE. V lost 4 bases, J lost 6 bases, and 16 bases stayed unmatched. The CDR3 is CASSTLGSTSGSSDTQYF. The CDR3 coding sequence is TGTGCCAGCAGCACCCTGGGGTCCACTAGCGGGAGTTCTGATACGCAGTATTTT.

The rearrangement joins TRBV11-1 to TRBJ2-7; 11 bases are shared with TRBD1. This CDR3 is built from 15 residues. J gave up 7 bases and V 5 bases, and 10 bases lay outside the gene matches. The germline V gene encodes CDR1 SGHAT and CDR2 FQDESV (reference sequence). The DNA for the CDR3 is TGTGCCAGCAGCACCATGCCGGGACAGGGGGTAGAGCAGTACTTC. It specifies CASSTMPGQGVEQYF.

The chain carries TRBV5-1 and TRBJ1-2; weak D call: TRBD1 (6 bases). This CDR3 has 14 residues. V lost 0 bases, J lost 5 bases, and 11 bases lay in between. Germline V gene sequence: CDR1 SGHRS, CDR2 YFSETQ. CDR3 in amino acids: CASSLGDTTYGYTF. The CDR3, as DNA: TGCGCCAGCAGCTTGGGGGACACTACGTATGGCTACACCTTC.

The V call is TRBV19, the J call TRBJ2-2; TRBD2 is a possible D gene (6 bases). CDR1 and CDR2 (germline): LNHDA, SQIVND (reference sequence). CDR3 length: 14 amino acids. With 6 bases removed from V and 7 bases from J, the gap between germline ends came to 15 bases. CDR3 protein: CASSPDGTVGELFF. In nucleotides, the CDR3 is TGTGCCAGTAGCCCTGATGGGACTGTCGGGGAGCTGTTTTTT.

The CDR3 sequence: CATSRDGSGLNNEQFF. CDR3 coding DNA: TGTGCCACCAGCAGAGATGGAAGCGGGCTAAACAATGAGCAGTTCTTC. The J gene is TRBJ2-1, the V gene TRBV15; tentatively, D is TRBD2 (6 bases). The CDR3 covers 16 residues. CDR1 LNHNV and CDR2 YYDKDF come from the germline V gene (reference sequence). V was pared by 0 bases and J by 5 bases, with 14 bases between.

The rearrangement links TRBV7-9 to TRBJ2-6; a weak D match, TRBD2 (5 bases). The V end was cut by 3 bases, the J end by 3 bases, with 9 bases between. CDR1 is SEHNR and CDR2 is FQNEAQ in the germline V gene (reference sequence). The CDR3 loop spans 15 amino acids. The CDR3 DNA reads TGTGCCAGCAGCTTTTTCCGGGGTGGGGCCAACGTCCTGACTTTC. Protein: CASSFFRGGANVLTF.

For the CDR3, the DNA is TGTGCCAGCAGAAGGCAGGGACAGAACACTGAAGCTTTCTTT. The encoded protein is CASRRQGQNTEAFF. This chain joins TRBV25-1 and TRBJ1-1; the D gene is possibly TRBD1 (6 bases). The CDR3 length is 14 residues. Trimming stripped 6 bases from V and 1 base from J, with 12 bases between. The germline V gene encodes CDR1 MGHDK and CDR2 SYGVNS.

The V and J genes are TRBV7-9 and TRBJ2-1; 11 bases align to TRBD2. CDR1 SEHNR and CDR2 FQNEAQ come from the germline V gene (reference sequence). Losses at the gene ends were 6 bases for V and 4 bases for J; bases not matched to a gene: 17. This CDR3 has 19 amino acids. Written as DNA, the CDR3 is TGTGCCAGCAGTCGCACAGGGGCGCTAGCGGGAGGTTCATACAATGAGCAGTTCTTC. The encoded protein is CASSRTGALAGGSYNEQFF.

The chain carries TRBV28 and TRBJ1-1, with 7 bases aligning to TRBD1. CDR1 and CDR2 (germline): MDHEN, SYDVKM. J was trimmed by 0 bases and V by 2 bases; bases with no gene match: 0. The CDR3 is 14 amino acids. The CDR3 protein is CASSLQGVNTEAFF. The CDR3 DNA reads TGTGCCAGCAGTTTACAGGGGGTGAACACTGAAGCTTTCTTT.

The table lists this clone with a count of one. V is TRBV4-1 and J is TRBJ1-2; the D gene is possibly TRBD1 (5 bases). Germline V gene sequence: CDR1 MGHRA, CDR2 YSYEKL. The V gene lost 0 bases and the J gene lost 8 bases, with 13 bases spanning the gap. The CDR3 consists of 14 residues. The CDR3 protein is CASSQDGRPGGYTF. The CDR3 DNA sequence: TGCGCCAGCAGCCAAGACGGCAGGCCAGGGGGCTACACCTTC.